One and the same sample provided the 21 T cell receptor beta chains below, sequenced in a study of T cell responses to AZD1222 COVID-19 vaccine. Measured with immunoSEQ multiplex PCR; TCRdb has only the in-frame clones, and not every one. The sample includes 150,000 to 180,000 clones, about 92% of them seen just once. The source material was peripheral blood, sampled on day 0 of AZD1222 vaccination. These receptors were obtained from an adult in good health.

The chain employs TRBV28 and TRBJ2-7; weak D call: TRBD2 (7 bases). V lost 3 bases to trimming and J lost 7 bases, with 13 bases between them. The length of the CDR3 is 13 residues. Germline V gene data show CDR1 as MDHEN and CDR2 as SYDVKM. The CDR3 here is CASSFGGPGEQYF. DNA of the CDR3: TGTGCCAGCAGTTTCGGGGGGCCGGGGGAGCAGTACTTC.

The rearrangement joins TRBV9 to TRBJ1-1; D is ambiguous. The length of the CDR3 is 15 residues. V gave up 0 bases and J gave up 0 bases, with 9 bases separating them. CDR1 and CDR2 from the germline V gene are SGDLS and YYNGEE. Here the CDR3 reads CASSVGERMNTEAFF. Here the CDR3 DNA reads TGTGCCAGCAGCGTAGGGGAGAGGATGAACACTGAAGCTTTCTTT.

The chain is built from TRBV28 and TRBJ1-1; TRBD1 is a possible D gene (5 bases). Trimming left V 2 bases short and J 4 bases short, with 8 bases between. The CDR3 totals 13 residues. Germline V gene lookup returns CDR1 MDHEN and CDR2 SYDVKM. The CDR3 coding sequence is TGTGCCAGCAGTTTAGGGGGTCGCACTGAAGCTTTCTTT. This encodes CASSLGGRTEAFF.

This rearrangement joins TRBV7-2 to TRBJ1-1; the D is unclear. The CDR3 runs to 13 residues. V lost 5 bases, J lost 1 base, and 8 bases lay in between. Germline-derived CDR1 and CDR2 are SGHTA and FQGNSA. This CDR3 reads CASSVTRNTEAFF. The CDR3 nucleotides are TGTGCCAGCAGCGTTACGCGGAACACTGAAGCTTTCTTT.

This chain joins TRBV19 and TRBJ2-1; 8 bases line up with TRBD2. Germline V gene data show CDR1 as LNHDA and CDR2 as SQIVND (reference sequence). This CDR3 contains 15 residues. Trimming took 6 bases from V and 4 from J; bases not matched to a gene: 8. CDR3 sequence reads: CASSRELAVYNEQFF. The CDR3 DNA reads TGTGCCAGTAGCCGAGAACTAGCGGTATACAATGAGCAGTTCTTC.

The rearrangement uses TRBV11-2 and TRBJ2-3, with TRBD2 identical over 7 bases. The junction had 7 bases not matched to a gene; V was cut back by 5 bases and J by 5 bases. Looked up from germline, CDR1 is SGHAT and CDR2 is FQNNGV. This CDR3 is 14 amino acids long. The CDR3 is CASSPDPGGDTQYF. DNA for the CDR3: TGTGCCAGCAGCCCGGACCCGGGGGGAGATACGCAGTATTTT.

The chain couples TRBV14 to TRBJ1-4; weak D call: TRBD1 (6 bases). The germline CDR1 and CDR2 sequences are SGHDN and FVKESK. Trimming pared 4 bases from V and 8 bases from J, leaving 23 bases between. The CDR3 consists of 17 residues. The CDR3 DNA is TGTGCCAGCAGCCGACTGGCGTGGGACACGGAAGAGGAAAAACTGTTTTTT. Encoded protein: CASSRLAWDTEEEKLFF.

The rearrangement joins TRBV5-1 to TRBJ2-7, with 8 bases fitting TRBD1. Unmatched junction bases numbered 6, after V lost 1 base and J lost 3 bases. The CDR3 contains 15 residues. CDR1 SGHRS and CDR2 YFSETQ come from the germline V gene. The CDR3 here is CASSLWAGGGYEQYF. The CDR3 DNA follows: TGCGCCAGCAGCTTGTGGGCAGGGGGCGGCTACGAGCAGTACTTC.

V usage is TRBV5-1 and J usage is TRBJ2-3, with 8 bases identical to TRBD1. This CDR3 has 13 amino acids. Germline lookup yields CDR1 SGHRS and CDR2 YFSETQ. V shed 7 bases, J shed 5 bases, and the junction held 6 bases outside the gene matches. This CDR3 is CASGQGALDTQYF. The CDR3 nucleotides are TGCGCCAGCGGCCAGGGGGCTTTAGATACGCAGTATTTT. Full variable domain (remainder filled in from reference TRBV5-1 and TRBJ2-3): KAGVTQTPRYLIKTRGQQVTLSCSPISGHRSVSWYQQTPGQGLQFLFEYFSETQRNKGNFPGRFSGRQFSNSRSEMNVSTLELGDSALYLCASGQGALDTQYFGPGTRLTVL.

The chain has TRBV24-1 and TRBJ1-1; 8 bases match TRBD1. CDR1 is KGHDR and CDR2 is SFDVKD in the germline V gene. V trimming: 11 bases; J trimming: 5 bases; junction bases outside the gene matches: 6. This CDR3 comprises 12 residues. CDR3 sequence (DNA): TGTGCCAACCGGACAGGGTTTACTGAAGCTTTCTTT. It translates to CANRTGFTEAFF.

V is TRBV6-1 and J is TRBJ1-4; the D gene is possibly TRBD1 (5 bases). V was clipped by 3 bases and J by 8 bases, with 13 bases between them. This CDR3 has 14 residues. Germline CDR1 reads MNHNS; CDR2 reads SASEGT. CDR3 coding DNA: TGTGCCAGCAGTGATCGAGGGGTGAGGGAAAAACTGTTTTTT. It yields the protein CASSDRGVREKLFF.

The chain is built from TRBV3-1 (or the pseudogene TRBV3-2) and TRBJ2-3; the D gene is possibly TRBD2 (7 bases). Germline lookup yields CDR1 LGHDT and CDR2 YNNKEL (reference sequence). This CDR3 spans 15 amino acids. V was cut by 4 bases and J by 4 bases, with 15 bases left in between. CDR3 sequence: CASSPRRGRADTQYF. The CDR3 DNA reads TGTGCCAGCAGCCCCCGGCGGGGGCGGGCAGATACGCAGTATTTT.

CDR3 sequence reads: CSASLASGGHSTDTQYF. For the CDR3, the DNA is TGCAGTGCTAGTTTGGCTAGCGGGGGCCATAGCACAGATACGCAGTATTTT. The rearrangement links TRBV20-1 to TRBJ2-3; the match to TRBD2 covers 10 bases. V was pared by 3 bases and J by 0 bases, with 9 bases of the junction left unmatched. CDR3 length equals 17 residues. Germline lookup yields CDR1 DFQATT and CDR2 SNEGSKA (reference sequence).

The rearrangement joins TRBV5-1 to TRBJ1-2; tentatively, D is TRBD1 (6 bases). The CDR3 runs 15 residues. V was cut by 4 bases and J by 8 bases, with 21 bases left in between. Germline assignment: CDR1 SGHRS and CDR2 YFSETQ. The CDR3 spells CASSALQTGSGGYTF. CDR3 in DNA: TGCGCCAGCAGCGCGCTCCAAACAGGGTCAGGCGGCTACACCTTC.

This chain uses TRBV6-2 or TRBV6-3 with TRBJ1-5; no clear D. The V end was cut by 6 bases, the J end by 7 bases, with 16 bases between. Germline assignment: CDR1 MNHEY and CDR2 SVGEGT. The length of the CDR3 is 14 residues. The CDR3 here is CASSREGVRQPQHF. CDR3 coding DNA: TGTGCCAGCAGCCGAGAGGGAGTGCGGCAGCCCCAGCATTTT.

This clone was seen a handful of times. The V and J genes are TRBV4-2 and TRBJ2-2; D is uncertain. The CDR3 totals 14 residues. The V gene lost 4 bases and the J gene lost 2 bases, with 8 bases spanning the gap. Germline assignment: CDR1 LGHNA and CDR2 YNFKEQ. This CDR3 reads CASSRGVNTGELFF. The CDR3 DNA follows: TGTGCCAGCAGCCGAGGAGTAAACACCGGGGAGCTGTTTTTT.

Of note for this clone: The junction departs from germline at one end; a sequencing error may be responsible. The V call is TRBV11-3, the J call TRBJ2-1, with TRBD2 as a possible D gene (6 bases). CDR1 and CDR2 from the germline V gene are SGHNT and YENEEA. This CDR3 region has 17 residues. CDR3 region: CASSSFNRWDSSNEQFF. The CDR3 region has the DNA TGTGCCAGCAGCTCGTTTAACCGTTGGGACTCCTCCAATGAGCAGTTCTTC.

The rearrangement joins TRBV11-3 to TRBJ2-1; the match to TRBD2 covers 10 bases. Trimming cost V 5 bases and J 8 bases; bases outside gene matches: 9. The CDR3 spans 15 residues. Germline V gene sequence: CDR1 SGHNT, CDR2 YENEEA. The chain's CDR3 is CASSPGLAGVHEQFF. The CDR3 nucleotides read TGTGCCAGCAGCCCCGGTCTAGCGGGAGTCCATGAGCAGTTCTTC.

CDR3 DNA sequence: TGTGCCAGCAGTCCAGTTTTGGGACTAGCGGGGGGGCCGGGCAATGAGCAGTTCTTC. Encoded protein: CASSPVLGLAGGPGNEQFF. The V and J genes are TRBV28 and TRBJ2-1; the match to TRBD2 covers 16 bases. The junction had 13 bases not matched to a gene; V was cut back by 5 bases and J by 6 bases. Germline V gene sequence: CDR1 MDHEN, CDR2 SYDVKM. This CDR3 is 19 amino acids long.

The chain joins TRBV5-8 to TRBJ1-5, with TRBD1 matching 7 bases. The V gene's germline CDR1 is SGHTS and CDR2 YDEGEE. V dropped 5 bases and J dropped 7; count of bases not matched to a gene: 3. This CDR3 has 12 amino acids. The CDR3 coding sequence is TGTGCCAGCAGTCAAGGGGGCCAGCCCCAGCATTTT. This gives the protein CASSQGGQPQHF.

The V gene is TRBV7-8, the J gene TRBJ1-1; D is uncertain. Per the germline V gene, CDR1 is SGHVS and CDR2 is FQNEAQ. V shed 0 bases and J shed 6 bases, with 14 bases lying between them. This CDR3 is built from 15 residues. Written as DNA, the CDR3 is TGTGCCAGCAGCTTAGCGAGGGAGAGAACGGCTGAAGCTTTCTTT. Encoded protein: CASSLARERTAEAFF.